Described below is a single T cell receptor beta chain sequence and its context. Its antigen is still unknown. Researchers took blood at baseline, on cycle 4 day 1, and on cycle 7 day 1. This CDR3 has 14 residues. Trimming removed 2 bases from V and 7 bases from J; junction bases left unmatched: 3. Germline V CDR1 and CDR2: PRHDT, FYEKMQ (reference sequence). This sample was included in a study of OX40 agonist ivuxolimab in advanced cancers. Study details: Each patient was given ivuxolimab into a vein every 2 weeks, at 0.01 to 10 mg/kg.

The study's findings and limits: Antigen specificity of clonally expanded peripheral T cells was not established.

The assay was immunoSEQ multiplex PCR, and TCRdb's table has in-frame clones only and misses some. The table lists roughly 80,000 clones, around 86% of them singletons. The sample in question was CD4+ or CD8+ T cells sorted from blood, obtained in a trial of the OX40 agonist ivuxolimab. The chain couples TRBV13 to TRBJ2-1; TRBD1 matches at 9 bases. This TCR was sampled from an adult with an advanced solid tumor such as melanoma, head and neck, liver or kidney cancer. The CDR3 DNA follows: TGTGCCAGCAGCTTACTACAGGGGGCGAATGAGCAGTTCTTC. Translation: CASSLLQGANEQFF.